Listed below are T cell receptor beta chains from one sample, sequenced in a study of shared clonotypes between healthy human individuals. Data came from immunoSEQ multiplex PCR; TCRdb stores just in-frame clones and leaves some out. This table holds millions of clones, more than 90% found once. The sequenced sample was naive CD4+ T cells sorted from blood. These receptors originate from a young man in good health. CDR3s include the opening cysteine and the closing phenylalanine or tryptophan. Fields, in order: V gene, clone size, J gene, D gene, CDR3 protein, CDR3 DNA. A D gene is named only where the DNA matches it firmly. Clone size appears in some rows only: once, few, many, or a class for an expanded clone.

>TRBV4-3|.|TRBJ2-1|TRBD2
CASSQEGLEYNEQFF
TGCGCCAGCAGCCAAGAAGGACTAGAGTACAATGAGCAGTTCTTC
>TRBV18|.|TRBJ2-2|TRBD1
CASSPGTGNTGELFF
TGTGCCAGCTCACCTGGGACAGGGAACACCGGGGAGCTGTTTTTT
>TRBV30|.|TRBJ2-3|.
CAWNHRTSTDTQYF
TGTGCCTGGAATCATAGAACCAGCACAGATACGCAGTATTTT
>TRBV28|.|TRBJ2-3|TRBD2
CASSLYSAGGSTDTQYF
TGTGCCAGCAGTTTATACTCGGCGGGGGGGAGCACAGATACGCAGTATTTT
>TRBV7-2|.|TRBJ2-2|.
CASSPTFLGGELFF
TGTGCCAGCAGCCCGACATTCTTGGGCGGGGAGCTGTTTTTT
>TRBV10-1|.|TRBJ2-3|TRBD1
CASSEGGTGGNTQYF
TGCGCCAGCTCAGAGGGAGGGACAGGGGGGAATACGCAGTATTTT
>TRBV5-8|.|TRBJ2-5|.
CASSLRGRETQYF
TGTGCCAGCAGCTTGAGGGGCCGGGAGACCCAGTACTTC
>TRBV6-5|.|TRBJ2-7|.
CASSSLGGLYEQYF
TGTGCCAGCAGTTCCCTAGGAGGCCTGTACGAGCAGTACTTC
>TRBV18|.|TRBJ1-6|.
CASSPSDSYNSPLHF
TGTGCCAGCTCACCATCGGATTCTTATAATTCACCCCTCCACTTT
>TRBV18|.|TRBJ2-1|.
CASSPPEGGVRNEQFF
TGTGCCAGCTCACCACCCGAGGGGGGGGTGAGGAATGAGCAGTTCTTC
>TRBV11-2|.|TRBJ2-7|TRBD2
CASSLDGVAGVHEQYF
TGTGCCAGCAGCTTAGATGGAGTAGCGGGAGTCCACGAGCAGTACTTC
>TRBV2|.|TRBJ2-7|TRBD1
CASRAGGTGSDEQYF
TGTGCCAGCAGAGCTGGGGGGACAGGATCAGACGAGCAGTACTTC
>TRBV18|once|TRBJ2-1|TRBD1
CASSSISQGAWHNEQFF
TGTGCCAGCTCATCTATATCCCAGGGGGCGTGGCACAATGAGCAGTTCTTC
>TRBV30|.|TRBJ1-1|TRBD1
CAWRTGKNTEAFF
TGTGCCTGGAGGACAGGGAAGAACACTGAAGCTTTCTTT
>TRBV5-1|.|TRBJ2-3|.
CASSLVSGGTDTQYF
TGCGCCAGCAGCTTGGTGTCAGGGGGCACAGATACGCAGTATTTT
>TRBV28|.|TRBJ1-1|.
CASSINWNTEAFF
TGTGCCAGCAGTATAAACTGGAACACTGAAGCTTTCTTT